This TCR beta chain was identified in a study of blood T cell repertoires in COVID-19. V was pared by 5 bases and J by 2 bases, with 6 bases of the junction left unmatched. The germline V gene encodes CDR1 SGHAT and CDR2 FQNNGV. This CDR3 spans 15 amino acids. This clone was detected only once. The repertoire was sequenced with immunoSEQ multiplex PCR; TCRdb's copy has only in-frame clones and lacks some. This sample yields over 400,000 clones, of which 80% to 90% are seen a single time; approximately 1.4% belongs to the top ten. V is TRBV11-2 and J is TRBJ1-2; 9 bases line up with TRBD1. The clonotype originates from a woman in her 30s with active or convalescent COVID-19. The sequencing input was peripheral blood. DNA of the CDR3: TGTGCCAGCAGCGCCCAGGACAGGGGAAACTATGGCTACACCTTC. It yields the protein CASSAQDRGNYGYTF.